A selection of T cell receptor beta chains follows, all from one sample in a study of OX40 agonist ivuxolimab in advanced cancers. Here immunoSEQ multiplex PCR was the method, and the copy in TCRdb shows in-frame clones only, minus some. The table shows under 90,000 clones, with roughly 85% occurring only once. The source material was CD4+ or CD8+ T cells sorted from blood, sampled in a trial of the OX40 agonist ivuxolimab. These receptors were taken from an adult with an advanced solid tumor such as melanoma, head and neck, liver or kidney cancer. Both conserved end residues are part of each CDR3. D genes are given only for firm matches. Part of the rows lack a size; the others show once, few, many or a class for expanded clones.

d_call: -; v_call: TRBV19; j_call: TRBJ2-3; clone_size: -; cdr3_nt: TGTGCCAGTAGTATTTTCGAGCTGCACACAGATACGCAGTATTTT; cdr3_aa: CASSIFELHTDTQYF
d_call: -; v_call: TRBV20-1; j_call: TRBJ2-7; clone_size: -; cdr3_nt: TGCAGTGCTAGAACAACCGAGCAGTACTTC; cdr3_aa: CSARTTEQYF
d_call: -; v_call: TRBV28; j_call: TRBJ1-2; clone_size: -; cdr3_nt: TGTGCCAGCACCATAGGAGACCCAAGCTATGGCTACACCTTC; cdr3_aa: CASTIGDPSYGYTF
d_call: -; v_call: TRBV6-6; j_call: TRBJ1-5; clone_size: -; cdr3_nt: TGTGCCAGCGCCCCCTCCGGCAATCAGCCCCAGCATTTT; cdr3_aa: CASAPSGNQPQHF
d_call: -; v_call: TRBV6-5; j_call: TRBJ1-2; clone_size: -; cdr3_nt: TGTGCCAGCAGTTACCTAGGGCAGGGCCGGGGGTATGGCTACACCTTC; cdr3_aa: CASSYLGQGRGYGYTF
d_call: -; v_call: TRBV11-3; j_call: TRBJ2-2; clone_size: -; cdr3_nt: TGTGCCAGCAGCTTAGGGACCGGGAAGCCGAACACCGGGGAGCTGTTTTTT; cdr3_aa: CASSLGTGKPNTGELFF
d_call: -; v_call: TRBV7-9; j_call: TRBJ1-3; clone_size: -; cdr3_nt: TGTGCCAGCAGCTTTGGAAGCACCATATATTTT; cdr3_aa: CASSFGSTIYF
d_call: TRBD1; v_call: TRBV7-3; j_call: TRBJ2-5; clone_size: once; cdr3_nt: TGTGCCAGCAGCCCGGGACAGGCCAAGACCCAGTACTTC; cdr3_aa: CASSPGQAKTQYF
d_call: -; v_call: TRBV4-2; j_call: TRBJ2-2; clone_size: -; cdr3_nt: TGTGCCAGCAGCCAAGGGGGCAGGGGAGGAACCGGGGAGCTGTTTTTT; cdr3_aa: CASSQGGRGGTGELFF
d_call: -; v_call: TRBV10-3; j_call: TRBJ2-2; clone_size: -; cdr3_nt: TGTGCCATGACCTACAGCACGAACACCGGGGAGCTGTTTTTT; cdr3_aa: CAMTYSTNTGELFF
d_call: TRBD2; v_call: TRBV5-1; j_call: TRBJ2-1; clone_size: many; cdr3_nt: TGCGCCAGCAGACGTATTAGCGGGAGTCTGTACAATGAGCAGTTCTTC; cdr3_aa: CASRRISGSLYNEQFF
d_call: TRBD1; v_call: TRBV7-3; j_call: TRBJ2-1; clone_size: -; cdr3_nt: TGTGCCAGCAGCCCTGGACAGGGATTGATCTACAATGAGCAGTTCTTC; cdr3_aa: CASSPGQGLIYNEQFF
d_call: -; v_call: TRBV7-2; j_call: TRBJ1-5; clone_size: once; cdr3_nt: TGTGCCAGCAGCTTAGTGGCTTATAATCAGCCCCAGCATTTT; cdr3_aa: CASSLVAYNQPQHF
d_call: TRBD1; v_call: TRBV6-5; j_call: TRBJ2-2; clone_size: -; cdr3_nt: TGTGCCAGCACCCGGGACAGGGGGAACACCGGGGAGCTGTTTTTT; cdr3_aa: CASTRDRGNTGELFF
d_call: -; v_call: TRBV6-5; j_call: TRBJ2-5; clone_size: -; cdr3_nt: TGTGCCAGCAGTCGTGGGGGCACTACCCAGTACTTC; cdr3_aa: CASSRGGTTQYF
d_call: -; v_call: TRBV28; j_call: TRBJ1-1; clone_size: -; cdr3_nt: TGTGCCAGCAGTACCGCGGGTACTGAAGCTTTCTTT; cdr3_aa: CASSTAGTEAFF
d_call: -; v_call: TRBV5-1; j_call: TRBJ2-3; clone_size: once; cdr3_nt: TGCGCCAGCAGCCGGGCGGGGACTAGCACAGATACGCAGTATTTT; cdr3_aa: CASSRAGTSTDTQYF
d_call: TRBD1; v_call: TRBV5-1; j_call: TRBJ1-1; clone_size: -; cdr3_nt: TGCGCCAGCAGCTTCCGACAGGGGTTAGGGGACACTGAAGCTTTCTTT; cdr3_aa: CASSFRQGLGDTEAFF
d_call: TRBD1; v_call: TRBV27; j_call: TRBJ2-7; clone_size: medium-sized; cdr3_nt: TGTGCCAGCAGTTTATCAGGGACAGTATCCTACGAGCAGTACTTC; cdr3_aa: CASSLSGTVSYEQYF
d_call: TRBD1; v_call: TRBV2; j_call: TRBJ1-6; clone_size: -; cdr3_nt: TGTGCCAGCAGCCCGGGACAGGATTATTCACCCCTCCACTTT; cdr3_aa: CASSPGQDYSPLHF
d_call: -; v_call: TRBV11-2; j_call: TRBJ2-7; clone_size: -; cdr3_nt: TGTGCCAGCAGCTTAGTGAGGGCGGGCGAGCAGTACTTC; cdr3_aa: CASSLVRAGEQYF
d_call: -; v_call: TRBV6-5; j_call: TRBJ1-4; clone_size: -; cdr3_nt: TGTGCCAGCAGTGGGTTGCGGGGGAATGAAAAACTGTTTTTT; cdr3_aa: CASSGLRGNEKLFF
d_call: -; v_call: TRBV19; j_call: TRBJ1-2; clone_size: -; cdr3_nt: TGTGCCAGTGGCTCACGGTTATTTTATGGCTACACCTTC; cdr3_aa: CASGSRLFYGYTF
d_call: TRBD2; v_call: TRBV10-1; j_call: TRBJ2-1; clone_size: -; cdr3_nt: TGCGCCAGCAGTGAGGGGTTAGCGGGGGGGGTATCCTACAATGAGCAGTTCTTC; cdr3_aa: CASSEGLAGGVSYNEQFF
d_call: -; v_call: TRBV10-2; j_call: TRBJ1-1; clone_size: -; cdr3_nt: TGCGCCAGCAGTGAGTTGGACGCTGGCAAAGCTTTCTTT; cdr3_aa: CASSELDAGKAFF